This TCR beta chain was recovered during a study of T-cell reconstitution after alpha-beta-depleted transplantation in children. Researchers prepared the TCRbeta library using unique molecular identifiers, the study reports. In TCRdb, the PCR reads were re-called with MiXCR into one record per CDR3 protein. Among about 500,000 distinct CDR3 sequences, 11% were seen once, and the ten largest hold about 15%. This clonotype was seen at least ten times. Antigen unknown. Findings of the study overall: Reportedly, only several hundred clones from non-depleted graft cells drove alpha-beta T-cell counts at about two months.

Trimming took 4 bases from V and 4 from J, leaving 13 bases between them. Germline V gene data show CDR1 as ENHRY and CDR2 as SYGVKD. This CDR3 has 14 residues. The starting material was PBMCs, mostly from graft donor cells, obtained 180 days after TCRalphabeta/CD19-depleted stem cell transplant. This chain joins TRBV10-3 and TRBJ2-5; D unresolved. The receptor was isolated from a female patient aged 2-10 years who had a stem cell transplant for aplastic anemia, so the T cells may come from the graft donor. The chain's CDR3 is CAISVRETGETQYF. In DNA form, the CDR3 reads TGTGCCATCAGTGTTCGTGAGACGGGAGAGACCCAGTACTTC.